Below, 32 T cell receptor beta chains from the same sample are listed, as sequenced in a study of blood T cell repertoires in COVID-19. Profiled with immunoSEQ multiplex PCR; TCRdb holds only in-frame clones, not every one. The repertoire consists of under 150,000 clones, with 90% occurring once and the leading ten covering around 3.7%. Sequenced: peripheral blood. The receptors were gathered from a man between 50 and 59 years old with active COVID-19.

The rearrangement links TRBV2 to TRBJ1-4; D not certain. This CDR3 region has 13 residues. Trimming took off 4 bases at V and 8 bases at J, with 11 bases between the two ends. Germline CDR1 SNHLY, CDR2 FYNNEI. CDR3 amino acids: CASSVSLREKLFF. In DNA form, the CDR3 reads TGTGCCAGCAGTGTCAGTCTTCGCGAAAAACTGTTTTTT.

The rearrangement uses TRBV7-2 and TRBJ2-7; the match to TRBD1 covers 7 bases. The germline V gene encodes CDR1 SGHTA and CDR2 FQGNSA. Trimming removed 5 bases from V and 3 bases from J; junction bases left unmatched: 13. The CDR3 totals 16 residues. The CDR3 nucleotides are TGTGCCAGCAGCACGCGCCTGGGACAGCAAAGCTACGAGCAGTACTTC. Residues: CASSTRLGQQSYEQYF. The variable domain in full, with the rest retrieved from reference TRBV7-2 and TRBJ2-7, is GAGVSQSPSNKVTEKGKDVELRCDPISGHTALYWYRQSLGQGLEFLIYFQGNSAPDKSGLPSDRFSAERTGGSVSTLTIQRTQQEDSAVYLCASSTRLGQQSYEQYFGPGTRLTVT.

This chain connects TRBV6-5 to TRBJ1-6; TRBD1 aligns across 10 bases. After removal of 5 bases from V and 8 bases from J, the junction contained 6 bases not matched to a gene. The CDR3 consists of 15 residues. Germline-derived CDR1 and CDR2 are MNHEY and SVGAGI. The CDR3 loop is CASSPTGTGDSPLHF. For the CDR3, the DNA is TGTGCCAGCAGTCCCACCGGGACAGGGGATTCACCCCTCCACTTT.

The genes are TRBV6-5 and TRBJ2-1, with 9 positions matching TRBD2. The length of the CDR3 is 15 residues. With V trimmed by 2 bases and J by 6 bases, 5 bases remained unmatched. Germline V CDR1 and CDR2: MNHEY, SVGAGI. The CDR3 nucleotides read TGTGCCAGCAGTTACGGGCGGGAGGGCCCCAATGAGCAGTTCTTC. Protein sequence: CASSYGREGPNEQFF.

Here the CDR3 reads CASRGLGHDNEQFF. The CDR3 DNA reads as TGTGCCAGCAGGGGCCTCGGCCACGACAATGAGCAGTTCTTC. This chain connects TRBV2 to TRBJ2-1, with D hard to call. Per the germline V gene, CDR1 is SNHLY and CDR2 is FYNNEI. The CDR3 extends over 14 amino acids. Trimming pared 6 bases from V and 5 bases from J, leaving 14 bases between.

The chain couples TRBV10-3 to TRBJ1-2; possibly TRBD1 for D (5 bases). This CDR3 is 13 amino acids long. V lost 4 bases and J 2 bases, leaving 8 bases between the germline ends. CDR1 is ENHRY, CDR2 SYGVKD, per germline. Written as DNA, the CDR3 is TGTGCCATCAGTGTGGCAGGGAACTATGGCTACACCTTC. Its protein is CAISVAGNYGYTF.

The chain employs TRBV7-9 and TRBJ2-3; tentative D call: TRBD2 (5 bases). CDR3 size: 14 residues. Trimming removed 3 bases from V and 1 base from J, with 8 bases in between. The germline V gene has CDR1 SEHNR and CDR2 FQNEAQ (reference sequence). This CDR3 reads CASSFNGGTDTQYF. The CDR3 DNA reads as TGTGCCAGCAGCTTTAACGGGGGCACAGATACGCAGTATTTT.

The chain couples TRBV12-3 or TRBV12-4 to TRBJ2-1, with D hard to call. Trimming pared 3 bases from V and 12 bases from J, leaving 9 bases between. The CDR3 spans 11 residues. The CDR3 DNA reads TGTGCCAGCAGTTTTTCGAGTGGGCAGTTCTTC. Encoded protein: CASSFSSGQFF.

V usage is TRBV11-2 and J usage is TRBJ2-1, with TRBD2 matching 8 bases. CDR1 SGHAT and CDR2 FQNNGV come from the germline V gene. The V gene end was trimmed by 3 bases and the J gene end by 9 bases; junction bases not matched to a gene: 4. The CDR3 consists of 13 residues. DNA of the CDR3: TGTGCCAGCAGCTTCGGGACTAGGAGTGAGCAGTTCTTC. This gives the protein CASSFGTRSEQFF. Full variable domain (rest looked up from reference TRBV11-2 and TRBJ2-1): EAGVAQSPRYKIIEKRQSVAFWCNPISGHATLYWYQQILGQGPKLLIQFQNNGVVDDSQLPKDRFSAERLKGVDSTLKIQPAKLEDSAVYLCASSFGTRSEQFFGPGTRLTVL.

This chain uses TRBV11-2 with TRBJ1-1; 8 nucleotides agree with TRBD1. This CDR3 region has 15 residues. The germline CDR1 and CDR2 sequences are SGHAT and FQNNGV. V lost 5 bases to trimming and J lost 1 base; unmatched junction nucleotides: 6. CDR3 DNA: TGTGCCAGCAGCGCCCATGGGACAGGGAACACTGAAGCTTTCTTT. This codes for CASSAHGTGNTEAFF.

This clone showed up just a few times. The chain combines TRBV6-5 with TRBJ1-6; 7 nucleotides agree with TRBD1. Germline V lookup: CDR1 MNHEY, CDR2 SVGAGI. V gave up 7 bases and J gave up 2 bases; unmatched junction bases: 5. The CDR3 extends over 15 amino acids. CDR3 nucleotide sequence: TGTGCCAGCAAGGATGACAGGGCCTATAATTCACCCCTCCACTTT. It encodes CASKDDRAYNSPLHF.

The chain joins TRBV6-4 to TRBJ1-2; maybe TRBD1 (6 bases). The germline CDR1 and CDR2 sequences are MRHNA and SNTAGT. This CDR3 contains 13 residues. Trimming took off 3 bases at V and 4 bases at J, with 9 bases between the two ends. CDR3 in DNA: TGTGCCAGCAGTGAAGGGGGGGCCTATGGCTACACCTTC. Its protein is CASSEGGAYGYTF.

This chain links TRBV5-6 with TRBJ2-2; D is unresolved. There are 15 residues in the CDR3. V was shortened by 2 bases and J by 1 base, with 9 bases between the two germline ends. Germline values: CDR1 SGHDT, CDR2 YYEEEE. CDR3 DNA: TGTGCCAGCAGCTTTGCCGGAGTGAACACCGGGGAGCTGTTTTTT. Translating it yields CASSFAGVNTGELFF. Full variable domain (outside the CDR3, taken from reference TRBV5-6 and TRBJ2-2): DAGVTQSPTHLIKTRGQQVTLRCSPKSGHDTVSWYQQALGQGPQFIFQYYEEEERQRGNFPDRFSGHQFPNYSSELNVNALLLGDSALYLCASSFAGVNTGELFFGEGSRLTVL.

The genes are TRBV2 and TRBJ2-2; TRBD2 matches 12 bases. V was clipped by 3 bases and J by 4 bases; unmatched bases: 9. Germline V gene data show CDR1 as SNHLY and CDR2 as FYNNEI. This CDR3 spans 18 amino acids. CDR3 residues: CASSDGALAGGLTGELFF. In nucleotides, the CDR3 is TGTGCCAGCAGTGATGGGGCTCTAGCGGGGGGGCTCACCGGGGAGCTGTTTTTT.

The chain couples TRBV11-2 to TRBJ2-1; no reliable D call. Germline assignment: CDR1 SGHAT and CDR2 FQNNGV. This CDR3 spans 13 amino acids. The V and J ends lost 5 bases and 13 bases respectively, with 18 bases between them. The CDR3 is CASSPPVSGRQFF. CDR3 bases: TGTGCCAGCAGCCCCCCCGTGTCGGGTCGTCAGTTCTTC.

The chain has TRBV7-6 and TRBJ2-2; D remains ambiguous. The CDR3 runs 16 residues. Germline V gives CDR1 SGHVS, CDR2 FNYEAQ. Trimming cost V 1 base and J 2 bases, with 11 bases left between them. CDR3 loop: CASSLESTPNTGELFF. The CDR3 DNA reads as TGTGCCAGCAGCTTAGAGTCGACACCAAACACCGGGGAGCTGTTTTTT.

This clone was seen only once. In DNA, the CDR3 is TGCAGCGTTGAAGTTGGACTAGCGGGAGGGAAATCCAATGAGCAGTTCTTC. This encodes CSVEVGLAGGKSNEQFF. The chain employs TRBV29-1 and TRBJ2-1, with 15 positions matching TRBD2. V shed 1 base and J 6 bases; nucleotides not matched to a gene: 7. The CDR3 runs 17 residues. In germline, CDR1 is SQVTM, CDR2 ANQGSEA.

The genes are TRBV5-5 and TRBJ2-3; 10 bases are a match to TRBD2. Germline-derived CDR1 and CDR2 are SGHKS and YYEKEE (reference sequence). The CDR3 runs 17 residues. Losses at the gene ends were 2 bases for V and 0 bases for J; bases not matched to a gene: 6. The CDR3 here is CASSFGLAGVSTDTQYF. The CDR3 coding sequence is TGTGCCAGCAGCTTCGGGCTAGCGGGGGTTAGCACAGATACGCAGTATTTT.

The V call is TRBV2, the J call TRBJ2-5; 10 positions match TRBD2. V was clipped by 10 bases and J by 5 bases; unmatched bases: 10. Germline V gene lookup returns CDR1 SNHLY and CDR2 FYNNEI. The CDR3 covers 14 residues. The CDR3, as DNA: TGTGCCACCTTAAGCGGGAGGGCGGCGGAGACCCAGTACTTC. Residues: CATLSGRAAETQYF.

CDR3 region: CASSQGTGEGGTNTEAFF. The DNA for the CDR3 is TGTGCCAGCAGCCAAGGAACCGGGGAGGGAGGTACGAACACTGAAGCTTTCTTT. The J gene is TRBJ1-1, the V gene TRBV4-2; D ambiguous. CDR3 size: 18 residues. The V end was cut by 1 base, the J end by 1 base, with 19 bases between. Looked up from germline, CDR1 is LGHNA and CDR2 is YNFKEQ.

The chain recombines TRBV6-5 with TRBJ1-3; no reliable D call. Germline-derived CDR1 and CDR2 are MNHEY and SVGAGI. The length of the CDR3 is 13 residues. Trimming removed 6 bases at V and 0 bases at J, with 6 bases between. CDR3 in amino acids: CASSTYSGNTIYF. The CDR3 DNA follows: TGTGCCAGCAGCACCTACTCTGGAAACACCATATATTTT.

CDR3 nucleotide sequence: TGTGCCAGCAGCCCACCGGGTGGTGGGGCCAACGTCCTGACTTTC. The encoded protein is CASSPPGGGANVLTF. V and J are TRBV7-3 and TRBJ2-6; D is undetermined. The CDR3 is 15 amino acids. CDR1 and CDR2 from the germline V gene are SGHTA and FQGTGA. V lost 5 bases, J lost 3 bases, and 11 bases lay in between.

The V gene is TRBV7-3, the J gene TRBJ1-1; tentative D call: TRBD1 (5 bases). Trimming cost V 2 bases and J 1 base, with 8 bases left between them. The CDR3 contains 14 residues. Looked up from germline, CDR1 is SGHTA and CDR2 is FQGTGA. This CDR3 is CASSLSGQNTEAFF. DNA of the CDR3: TGTGCCAGCAGCTTATCAGGACAGAACACTGAAGCTTTCTTT.

This sequence joins TRBV5-6 and TRBJ2-1; D is perhaps TRBD2 (5 bases). This CDR3 is built from 12 residues. Trimming left V 5 bases short and J 5 bases short, with 8 bases between. Germline V lookup: CDR1 SGHDT, CDR2 YYEEEE. CDR3 sequence: CASRPGNNEQFF. The CDR3 region has the DNA TGTGCCAGCAGACCGGGGAACAATGAGCAGTTCTTC.

The gene calls are TRBV20-1 and TRBJ2-1, with a possible D match to TRBD2 (5 bases). V lost 4 bases, J lost 16 bases, and 17 bases lay in between. The CDR3 has 11 residues. Per germline, CDR1 DFQATT and CDR2 SNEGSKA (reference sequence). The CDR3 here is CSATYGRGFFF. The CDR3 DNA follows: TGCAGTGCTACGTACGGTCGAGGGTTTTTCTTC.

The chain links TRBV6-5 to TRBJ2-7, with TRBD2 identical over 10 bases. Trimming took 2 bases from V and 7 from J; bases not matched to a gene: 8. This CDR3 is 15 amino acids long. Germline V gene sequence: CDR1 MNHEY, CDR2 SVGAGI. This CDR3 reads CASSYEAGGRREQYF. The DNA for the CDR3 is TGTGCCAGCAGTTACGAAGCGGGGGGGCGGCGGGAGCAGTACTTC.

This clone has only one observation. The chain uses TRBV7-2 and TRBJ2-1; 12 bases are a match to TRBD2. Germline V CDR1 and CDR2: SGHTA, FQGNSA. The CDR3 runs 14 residues. Germline trimming cut 1 base from V and 12 bases from J; bases unmatched to any gene: 4. The CDR3 spells CASSLVGTSGRQFF. The CDR3 DNA follows: TGTGCCAGCAGCTTAGTCGGGACTAGCGGGCGGCAGTTCTTC.

The CDR3 here is CASSIDGGRRGDTQYF. CDR3 in DNA: TGTGCCAGTAGTATAGATGGGGGACGCCGGGGGGATACGCAGTATTTT. V and J are TRBV19 and TRBJ2-3; a possible D gene is TRBD2 (6 bases). The germline CDR1 and CDR2 sequences are LNHDA and SQIVND (reference sequence). Trimming removed 0 bases from V and 6 bases from J, with 16 bases in between. The length of the CDR3 is 16 residues.

This clone was counted once. The chain has TRBV7-9 and TRBJ2-5; D is unclear. This CDR3 comprises 13 residues. Trimming cost V 5 bases and J 2 bases, with 9 bases left between them. CDR1 is SEHNR and CDR2 is FQNEAQ in the germline V gene (reference sequence). CDR3 in DNA: TGTGCCAGCAGCCCAGGAAAGCAAGAGACCCAGTACTTC. Encoded protein: CASSPGKQETQYF.

The V gene is TRBV10-3, the J gene TRBJ2-3; a weak D match, TRBD1 (6 bases). The CDR3 is made up of 15 amino acids. Germline V CDR1 and CDR2: ENHRY, SYGVKD. Trimming took off 4 bases at V and 7 bases at J, with 18 bases between the two ends. The CDR3 DNA reads as TGTGCCATCAGTGCGAGGGACACTACCGGGTATACGCAGTATTTT. Its translation: CAISARDTTGYTQYF.

The CDR3 protein is CASSLLVNTGELFF. The CDR3 nucleotides are TGTGCCAGCAGCTTACTCGTCAACACCGGGGAGCTGTTTTTT. V gene TRBV7-6 combines with J gene TRBJ2-2, with unresolved D. There are 14 residues in the CDR3. Per the germline V gene, CDR1 is SGHVS and CDR2 is FNYEAQ. Deletions cut 2 bases from V and 2 bases from J, with 6 bases between.

The chain employs TRBV11-2 and TRBJ2-5, with 9 bases matching TRBD1. The CDR3 is 16 amino acids. Trimming removed 1 base from V and 7 bases from J; junction bases left unmatched: 10. Germline CDR1 is SGHAT and CDR2 is FQNNGV. The CDR3 here is CASSLVSGTGKATQYF. The CDR3 DNA reads as TGTGCCAGCAGCTTAGTATCCGGGACAGGGAAGGCGACCCAGTACTTC.